The 14 T cell receptor beta chains presented below share a single source sample, sequenced in a study of T-cell reconstitution after alpha-beta-depleted transplantation in children. Molecular barcoding with unique molecular identifiers was used for the TCRbeta library. TCRdb re-analysed the PCR reads in MiXCR, keeping a single row per CDR3 protein. The table lists hundreds of thousands of distinct CDR3 sequences, about 25% of them singletons. The source was PBMCs, collected before TCRalphabeta/CD19-depleted stem cell transplant. The receptors originated from a girl aged 2 to 9 with Fanconi anemia, due to receive a stem cell transplant.

This clonotype was counted only a few times. CDR3 loop: CASSIGQAAETQYF. The CDR3 bases are TGCGCCAGCAGCATTGGACAGGCCGCGGAGACCCAGTACTTC. The rearrangement uses TRBV5-1 and TRBJ2-5, with 7 bases matching TRBD1. The CDR3 length is 14 residues. V was clipped by 4 bases and J by 5 bases; unmatched bases: 8. Germline V CDR1 and CDR2: SGHRS, YFSETQ.

The CDR3 sequence is CSAVSSADTQYF. The CDR3 DNA reads TGCAGTGCGGTCTCCTCGGCCGATACGCAGTATTTT. The chain couples TRBV20-1 to TRBJ2-3; D unclear. The V and J ends lost 6 bases and 6 bases respectively, with 13 bases between them. There are 12 residues in the CDR3. Germline CDR1 is DFQATT and CDR2 is SNEGSKA (reference sequence).

This clonotype was counted a few times. DNA of the CDR3: TGTGCCAGCAGCTTACTCGGACTAGCGATCACCGGGGAGCTGTTTTTT. This gives the protein CASSLLGLAITGELFF. This chain joins TRBV7-2 and TRBJ2-2, with 9 nucleotides matching TRBD2. Germline V CDR1 and CDR2: SGHTA, FQGNSA. The V segment lost 2 bases and the J segment 4 bases; nucleotides outside the gene matches: 5. The CDR3 runs to 16 residues.

This clonotype was observed a handful of times. The chain employs TRBV5-1 and TRBJ2-2; TRBD1 or TRBD2 may be the D gene (5 bases each). Germline V CDR1 and CDR2: SGHRS, YFSETQ. Trimming took off 1 base at V and 6 bases at J, with 7 bases between the two ends. This CDR3 spans 13 amino acids. The CDR3 nucleotides are TGCGCCAGCAGCTTGCAGGGAGCCGGGGAGCTGTTTTTT. This translates into CASSLQGAGELFF.

This clonotype showed up many times. CDR3 bases: TGTGCCAGCAGCGTAGGAAACTCACGGGAGACCCAGTACTTC. It yields the protein CASSVGNSRETQYF. This chain links TRBV9 with TRBJ2-5; D remains unclear. Germline V gives CDR1 SGDLS, CDR2 YYNGEE. There are 14 residues in the CDR3. V dropped 0 bases and J dropped 5 bases, with 11 bases sitting between them.

In this sample, this clonotype turned up many times. The genes are TRBV5-6 and TRBJ2-1, with a possible D match to TRBD2 (5 bases). The CDR3 covers 15 residues. V shed 2 bases and J shed 8 bases, with 17 bases lying between them. Germline V gives CDR1 SGHDT, CDR2 YYEEEE. The CDR3 coding sequence is TGTGCCAGCAGCTTTACGATGCCGGGGAGAGATGAGCAGTTCTTC. Translating it yields CASSFTMPGRDEQFF.

This chain uses TRBV20-1 with TRBJ2-1; D is unclear. This CDR3 is built from 13 residues. From germline, CDR1 is DFQATT and CDR2 SNEGSKA (reference sequence). V was shortened by 6 bases and J by 3 bases, with 12 bases between the two germline ends. The CDR3 coding sequence is TGCAGTGCCGATTGGAGTATCTACAATGAGCAGTTCTTC. This codes for CSADWSIYNEQFF.

This clonotype was found a few times. The chain uses TRBV27 and TRBJ2-3, with a weak D call TRBD2 (6 bases). Germline values: CDR1 MNHEY, CDR2 SMNVEV (reference sequence). The V and J ends lost 7 bases and 2 bases respectively, with 16 bases between them. The length of the CDR3 is 15 residues. CDR3 DNA sequence: TGTGCCAGCAATAGATGGGGCGGGACCACAGATACGCAGTATTTT. Translation gives CASNRWGGTTDTQYF.

This clonotype has only a few counts. The rearrangement links TRBV5-1 to TRBJ2-5, with D unresolved. The CDR3 consists of 14 residues. Trimming took off 0 bases at V and 2 bases at J, with 8 bases between the two ends. Germline CDR1 and CDR2: SGHRS and YFSETQ. The DNA for the CDR3 is TGCGCCAGCAGCTTGGTCCCAGAACAAGAGACCCAGTACTTC. Its translation: CASSLVPEQETQYF. The variable domain in full, with the rest retrieved from reference TRBV5-1 and TRBJ2-5, is KAGVTQTPRYLIKTRGQQVTLSCSPISGHRSVSWYQQTPGQGLQFLFEYFSETQRNKGNFPGRFSGRQFSNSRSEMNVSTLELGDSALYLCASSLVPEQETQYFGPGTRLLVL.

This clonotype appeared a single time. The V gene is TRBV27, the J gene TRBJ2-1, with TRBD2 matching 9 bases. The germline V gene encodes CDR1 MNHEY and CDR2 SMNVEV (reference sequence). J gave up 9 bases and V 1 base, and 7 bases lay outside the gene matches. The CDR3 runs to 15 residues. The CDR3 is CASSLWRGGLVEQFF. The DNA of the CDR3 is TGTGCCAGCAGTTTATGGCGGGGGGGCCTCGTTGAGCAGTTCTTC.

This clonotype was detected a few times. The V and J genes are TRBV10-3 and TRBJ2-1, with 7 bases that match TRBD2. This CDR3 contains 14 residues. V was clipped by 8 bases and J by 0 bases; unmatched bases: 4. Germline CDR1 reads ENHRY; CDR2 reads SYGVKD. This CDR3 reads CAISSGVSYNEQFF. The CDR3 bases are TGTGCCATCTCCAGCGGGGTCTCCTACAATGAGCAGTTCTTC.

This clonotype was counted ten times or more. The chain has TRBV29-1 and TRBJ2-2, with 12 bases that match TRBD1. CDR1 SQVTM and CDR2 ANQGSEA come from the germline V gene. CDR3 length equals 16 residues. V shed 5 bases and J 4 bases; nucleotides not matched to a gene: 8. The CDR3: CSVRDRGLSVTGELFF. In DNA form, the CDR3 reads TGCAGCGTTCGGGACAGGGGGCTGTCGGTCACCGGGGAGCTGTTTTTT.

V usage is TRBV6-1 and J usage is TRBJ1-1; D not certain. The CDR3 covers 13 residues. The ends were cut back, 5 bases at V and 7 bases at J, with 14 bases in the middle. Germline V gives CDR1 MNHNS, CDR2 SASEGT. The CDR3 region has the DNA TGTGCCAGCAGTCCGGCTACTACGATTGAAGCTTTCTTT. Residues: CASSPATTIEAFF.

In this sample, this clonotype turned up many times. The V gene is TRBV5-1, the J gene TRBJ2-1, with 7 bases fitting TRBD1. With V trimmed by 5 bases and J by 13 bases, 6 bases remained unmatched. Germline CDR1 is SGHRS and CDR2 is YFSETQ. This CDR3 comprises 11 residues. The CDR3 region has the DNA TGCGCCAGCAGTGGAGACAGGGATCAGTTCTTC. This gives the protein CASSGDRDQFF.